One sample yielded the 16 T cell receptor beta chains listed below, sequenced in a study of blood T cells in healthy people across ages. A second PCR of 7 to 11 cycles used a sample-barcoded 5' primer and a J-beta primer mix. TCRdb reprocessed the 5' RACE reads with MiXCR, giving one entry per CDR3 protein. This table holds roughly 570,000 distinct CDR3 sequences, approximately 30% found once. The sample comprised blood. These receptors originate from a woman aged 70-85 years in good health.

The rearrangement links TRBV18 to TRBJ1-6; TRBD1 is a possible D gene (6 bases). Germline assignment: CDR1 KGHSH and CDR2 LQKENI. V shed 4 bases and J shed 7 bases, with 14 bases lying between them. The CDR3 runs 15 residues. CDR3 sequence (DNA): TGTGCCAGCTCACGGACAGATTTCTCCAATTCACCCCTCCACTTT. Translating it yields CASSRTDFSNSPLHF.

The chain combines TRBV5-1 with TRBJ2-5; 7 positions agree with TRBD1. The CDR3 consists of 15 residues. J gave up 2 bases and V 1 base, and 5 bases lay outside the gene matches. Looked up from germline, CDR1 is SGHRS and CDR2 is YFSETQ. CDR3: CASSLRPGQQETQYF. CDR3 nucleotides: TGCGCCAGCAGCTTGCGACCGGGACAGCAAGAGACCCAGTACTTC.

This clonotype appeared a few times. Likely a read error: the CDR3 ends without its conserved phenylalanine or tryptophan. V and J are TRBV5-1 and TRBJ2-5; D gene unclear. The CDR3 is 14 amino acids. The V and J ends lost 4 bases and 0 bases respectively, with 10 bases between them. CDR1 and CDR2 (germline): SGHRS, YFSETQ. In DNA, the CDR3 is TGCGCCAGCAGCCCCCACGGGTACCAAGAGACCCAGTACCTC. It translates to CASSPHGYQETQYL.

The V call is TRBV4-3, the J call TRBJ1-4; 8 bases map to TRBD1. V was clipped by 0 bases and J by 7 bases; unmatched bases: 7. The CDR3 has 16 amino acids. Germline V gene lookup returns CDR1 LGHNA and CDR2 YSLEER. CDR3 sequence reads: CASSQDYGRGPEKLFF. The CDR3 DNA is TGCGCCAGCAGCCAAGATTATGGCAGGGGGCCTGAAAAACTGTTTTTT.

This clonotype was counted between two and nine times. The chain employs TRBV20-1 and TRBJ1-1; 7 nucleotides agree with TRBD1. CDR1 DFQATT and CDR2 SNEGSKA come from the germline V gene (reference sequence). The junction had 7 bases not matched to a gene; V was cut back by 6 bases and J by 0 bases. The CDR3 loop spans 14 amino acids. CDR3 nucleotides: TGCAGTGCCCCCTACAGGGGCCTGAACACTGAAGCTTTCTTT. Translation: CSAPYRGLNTEAFF.

This clonotype occurred a few times. The V gene is TRBV7-3, the J gene TRBJ1-4; the D is unclear. V lost 2 bases and J 4 bases, leaving 11 bases between the germline ends. The CDR3 runs 15 residues. Germline lookup yields CDR1 SGHTA and CDR2 FQGTGA. As DNA, the CDR3 is TGTGCCAGCAGCTTAGGGATCGGAAGTAATGAAAAACTGTTTTTT. Translating it yields CASSLGIGSNEKLFF.

The J gene is TRBJ1-6, the V gene TRBV27, with unresolved D. This CDR3 region has 13 residues. V was cut by 2 bases and J by 12 bases, with 11 bases left in between. The germline V gene encodes CDR1 MNHEY and CDR2 SMNVEV (reference sequence). CDR3 in amino acids: CASSLEVRGPLHF. In nucleotides, the CDR3 is TGTGCCAGCAGTTTAGAGGTTCGGGGACCCCTCCACTTT.

This clonotype was recorded a few times. This chain connects TRBV4-2 to TRBJ2-7; the match to TRBD2 covers 14 bases. This CDR3 contains 15 residues. Unmatched junction bases numbered 4, after V lost 6 bases and J lost 3 bases. Germline V gives CDR1 LGHNA, CDR2 YNFKEQ. CDR3 sequence: CASRPTSGGVYEQYF. The CDR3 DNA reads as TGTGCCAGCAGACCGACTAGCGGGGGGGTCTACGAGCAGTACTTC.

There are a few counts of this clonotype. This chain joins TRBV20-1 and TRBJ2-5; D might be TRBD1 or TRBD2, each matching 6 bases. The CDR3 contains 14 residues. CDR1 is DFQATT, CDR2 SNEGSKA, per germline (reference sequence). V was pared by 5 bases and J by 5 bases, with 18 bases between. This CDR3 reads CSARTAGGQETQYF. The CDR3 region has the DNA TGCAGTGCTCGTACCGCCGGGGGCCAGGAGACCCAGTACTTC.

V gene TRBV20-1 combines with J gene TRBJ2-3, with 8 nucleotides matching TRBD2. Losses at the gene ends were 2 bases for V and 5 bases for J; bases not matched to a gene: 15. The CDR3 runs to 17 residues. Germline V gives CDR1 DFQATT, CDR2 SNEGSKA (reference sequence). CDR3 DNA sequence: TGCAGTGCTAGACCTAGGAGGGGACTAGTCGGTGGAGATACGCAGTATTTT. This encodes CSARPRRGLVGGDTQYF.

V usage is TRBV24-1 and J usage is TRBJ2-5; no clear D. Germline values: CDR1 KGHDR, CDR2 SFDVKD. The V gene lost 1 base and the J gene lost 3 bases, with 2 bases spanning the gap. This CDR3 has 12 residues. The CDR3, as DNA: TGTGCCACCAGTGATTTAAAAGAGACCCAGTACTTC. Its protein product is CATSDLKETQYF.

This clonotype was seen a few times. The chain combines TRBV5-1 with TRBJ2-5; 10 bases line up with TRBD2. J gave up 4 bases and V 2 bases, and 2 bases lay outside the gene matches. From germline, CDR1 is SGHRS and CDR2 YFSETQ. The CDR3 has 14 amino acids. CDR3 sequence (DNA): TGCGCCAGCAGCTTTCGGACTAGCGGAGAGACCCAGTACTTC. Translated: CASSFRTSGETQYF. Together with reference TRBV5-1 and TRBJ2-5, the CDR3 gives the full variable domain: KAGVTQTPRYLIKTRGQQVTLSCSPISGHRSVSWYQQTPGQGLQFLFEYFSETQRNKGNFPGRFSGRQFSNSRSEMNVSTLELGDSALYLCASSFRTSGETQYFGPGTRLLVL.

This clonotype occurred a few times. The V call is TRBV5-1, the J call TRBJ2-5; D gene uncertain. CDR1 and CDR2 (germline): SGHRS, YFSETQ. The CDR3 runs 14 residues. V shed 0 bases and J shed 1 base, with 7 bases lying between them. The CDR3 spells CASSLDAVQETQYF. CDR3 coding DNA: TGCGCCAGCAGCTTGGACGCAGTCCAAGAGACCCAGTACTTC.

The J gene is TRBJ2-1, the V gene TRBV4-3; tentative D call: TRBD2 (5 bases). Germline values: CDR1 LGHNA, CDR2 YSLEER. The CDR3 loop spans 14 amino acids. Trimming removed 6 bases at V and 9 bases at J, with 18 bases between. DNA for the CDR3: TGCGCCAGCAGGAGACATGGGGAGTCTGCTGAGCAGTTCTTC. It is translated as CASRRHGESAEQFF.

The J gene is TRBJ1-6, the V gene TRBV27; 8 bases map to TRBD1. Trimming removed 4 bases from V and 10 bases from J; junction bases left unmatched: 6. Looked up from germline, CDR1 is MNHEY and CDR2 is SMNVEV (reference sequence). This CDR3 is 14 amino acids long. Written as DNA, the CDR3 is TGTGCCAGCAGTTCCCAGGGGGCTCGGTCACCCCTCCACTTT. Protein: CASSSQGARSPLHF.

V usage is TRBV12-3 or TRBV12-4 and J usage is TRBJ1-5, with D unresolved. The CDR3 sequence is 16 residues long. V was cut by 3 bases and J by 0 bases, with 12 bases left in between. The CDR3 is CASSFNSHYSNQPQHF. The DNA of the CDR3 is TGTGCCAGCAGTTTTAACAGCCATTATAGCAATCAGCCCCAGCATTTT.